This TCR beta chain was sequenced in a study of T cells after yellow fever vaccination. Study-wide results and caveats: Re-detected after boosting: most primary clones, almost 97% of CD4 and under 90% of CD8. On re-exposure, the response was weaker but peaked faster, at day 5 versus 15. A minor fraction of clonotypes spanned both CD4 and CD8 compartments.

On this clonotype itself: Its antigen is still unknown.

CDR1 SGHTA and CDR2 FQGNSA come from the germline V gene. The V end lost 2 bases, the J end lost 4 bases, and 8 bases lay between the germline ends. The CDR3 has 13 amino acids. It was through 5'RACE template switching that TCR cDNA was made, with a universal primer site and UMIs added. TCRdb recomputed calls from the 5' RACE reads with MiXCR, one row per CDR3 protein. Among hundreds of thousands of distinct CDR3 sequences, roughly 14% were seen once, and the ten largest hold around an eighth. The sequence derives from a man aged 30 to 45 who received the YFV17D yellow fever vaccine. Source: PBMCs, taken on the day of the yellow fever booster vaccination. The genes are TRBV7-2 and TRBJ1-2, with D unresolved. The CDR3 sequence is CASSLKGIYGYTF. CDR3 nucleotide sequence: TGTGCCAGCAGCTTAAAGGGAATCTATGGCTACACCTTC.